The 31 T cell receptor beta chains below all came from one sample that was sequenced in a study of technical replicates of blood from several donors. Here immunoSEQ multiplex PCR was the method, and the copy in TCRdb shows in-frame clones only, minus some. This sample yields some 66,000 clones, of which 70% to 90% are seen a single time; approximately 4.4% belongs to the top ten. Specimen: PBMCs. These receptors were collected from a human donor in good health. Some clones in this sample may be carry-over from other donors' samples.

V and J are TRBV5-1 and TRBJ2-5, with TRBD2 matching over 10 bases. The V gene end was trimmed by 4 bases and the J gene end by 5 bases; junction bases not matched to a gene: 8. Germline-derived CDR1 and CDR2 are SGHRS and YFSETQ. CDR3 length: 15 residues. The CDR3 region has the DNA TGCGCCAGCAGCGGCGGAGCGGGGGGGCCGGAGACCCAGTACTTC. Translated, it gives CASSGGAGGPETQYF.

This clone was picked up a small number of times. The same CDR3 is also encoded by other DNA sequences in this sample. The chain employs TRBV5-1 and TRBJ2-1, with a possible D match to TRBD2 (5 bases). Germline V lookup: CDR1 SGHRS, CDR2 YFSETQ. The CDR3 covers 14 residues. Trimming took off 3 bases at V and 4 bases at J, with 11 bases between the two ends. This CDR3 is CASSSAGGYNEQFF. The DNA of the CDR3 is TGCGCCAGCAGCTCCGCGGGTGGTTACAATGAGCAGTTCTTC.

The rearrangement joins TRBV6-5 to TRBJ2-7; 8 bases are a match to TRBD1. The CDR3 contains 14 residues. CDR1 is MNHEY, CDR2 SVGAGI, per germline. J was trimmed by 3 bases and V by 5 bases; bases with no gene match: 6. The DNA of the CDR3 is TGTGCCAGCAGTGGACAGGGATACTACTACGAGCAGTACTTC. It codes for CASSGQGYYYEQYF.

The gene calls are TRBV7-9 and TRBJ1-4; D is unclear. Trimming took 1 base from V and 8 from J, leaving 8 bases between them. Germline V lookup: CDR1 SEHNR, CDR2 FQNEAQ (reference sequence). The length of the CDR3 is 13 residues. CDR3 bases: TGTGCCAGCAGCTTAGTAGGCGGAGAAAAACTGTTTTTT. It specifies CASSLVGGEKLFF.

The J gene is TRBJ2-7, the V gene TRBV5-5, with 7 positions matching TRBD1. V lost 4 bases, J lost 5 bases, and 12 bases stayed unmatched. The CDR3 loop spans 15 amino acids. Per the germline V gene, CDR1 is SGHKS and CDR2 is YYEKEE (reference sequence). The DNA for the CDR3 is TGTGCCAGCAGCCCGGGCGTGACAGGGATCAACGAGCAGTACTTC. This gives the protein CASSPGVTGINEQYF.

The chain uses TRBV30 and TRBJ1-3; 8 nucleotides align to TRBD1. The germline CDR1 and CDR2 sequences are GTSNPN and SVGIG (reference sequence). Trimming removed 2 bases from V and 8 bases from J; junction bases left unmatched: 8. The CDR3 totals 14 residues. CDR3 protein: CAWSLGQGWDTIYF. The CDR3 DNA follows: TGTGCCTGGAGTTTAGGACAGGGTTGGGACACCATATATTTT. Variable domain in full (rest from reference TRBV30 and TRBJ1-3): SQTIHQWPATLVQPVGSPLSLECTVEGTSNPNLYWYRQAAGRGLQLLFYSVGIGQISSEVPQNLSASRPQDRQFILSSKKLLLSDSGFYLCAWSLGQGWDTIYFGEGSWLTVV.

The chain has TRBV19 and TRBJ2-2, with TRBD2 identical over 13 bases. This CDR3 has 16 amino acids. Trimming cost V 5 bases and J 5 bases; bases outside gene matches: 5. The germline gives CDR1 LNHDA, CDR2 SQIVND (reference sequence). CDR3 residues: CASSQGLAGVTGELFF. The DNA of the CDR3 is TGTGCCAGTAGTCAAGGACTAGCGGGAGTTACCGGGGAGCTGTTTTTT.

This chain joins TRBV27 and TRBJ1-1; D is unresolved. V lost 6 bases and J 7 bases, leaving 12 bases between the germline ends. The length of the CDR3 is 12 residues. CDR1 is MNHEY, CDR2 SMNVEV, per germline (reference sequence). The CDR3 DNA reads TGTGCCAGCAGCCCTCGGGGAAGTGAAGCTTTCTTT. Amino acids: CASSPRGSEAFF.

V gene TRBV4-3 combines with J gene TRBJ2-5; 7 positions match TRBD1. Germline V gives CDR1 LGHNA, CDR2 YSLEER. This CDR3 is built from 13 residues. With V trimmed by 3 bases and J by 7 bases, 5 bases remained unmatched. CDR3: CASSHGQAGTQYF. The CDR3 DNA sequence: TGCGCCAGCAGCCACGGACAGGCGGGGACCCAGTACTTC.

This chain joins TRBV7-9 and TRBJ2-3; TRBD2 matches at 7 bases. Trimming cost V 1 base and J 5 bases; bases outside gene matches: 3. CDR3 length: 14 residues. Germline V gene data show CDR1 as SEHNR and CDR2 as FQNEAQ (reference sequence). The CDR3 DNA sequence: TGTGCCAGCAGCTTAGAAGCGGGACTAGATACGCAGTATTTT. Translated, it gives CASSLEAGLDTQYF.

V usage is TRBV19 and J usage is TRBJ2-1; the match to TRBD2 covers 12 bases. This CDR3 has 15 amino acids. Germline V gene data show CDR1 as LNHDA and CDR2 as SQIVND (reference sequence). With V trimmed by 5 bases and J by 9 bases, 8 bases remained unmatched. The CDR3 sequence is CASSVRLAGDGEQFF. For the CDR3, the DNA is TGTGCCAGTAGTGTACGACTAGCGGGAGACGGTGAGCAGTTCTTC.

CDR3 nucleotides: TGTGCCAGCAGTGATAGGGGGAACACCGGGGAGCTGTTTTTT. Its translation: CASSDRGNTGELFF. The rearrangement links TRBV25-1 to TRBJ2-2, with D perhaps matching TRBD1 (5 bases). Germline CDR1 is MGHDK and CDR2 is SYGVNS. The V gene lost 3 bases and the J gene lost 1 base, with 6 bases spanning the gap. There are 14 residues in the CDR3. Combining the CDR3 with reference TRBV25-1 and TRBJ2-2 gives the whole variable domain EADIYQTPRYLVIGTGKKITLECSQTMGHDKMYWYQQDPGMELHLIHYSYGVNSTEKGDLSSESTVSRIRTEHFPLTLESARPSHTSQYLCASSDRGNTGELFFGEGSRLTVL.

The chain uses TRBV7-9 and TRBJ2-1; TRBD2 is a possible D gene (6 bases). The CDR3 has 13 residues. CDR1 and CDR2 (germline): SEHNR, FQNEAQ (reference sequence). V was clipped by 5 bases and J by 10 bases, with 15 bases between them. For the CDR3, the DNA is TGTGCCAGCAGCCCTTGGGGAGGTTACGAGCAGTTCTTC. This gives the protein CASSPWGGYEQFF.

A single count supports this clone. The J gene is TRBJ2-5, the V gene TRBV10-1; the D gene is possibly TRBD2 (5 bases). Germline CDR1 is WNHNN and CDR2 is SYGVQD (reference sequence). The germline V and J ends were trimmed by 5 bases and 5 bases, with 21 bases remaining between them. The CDR3 is 16 residues long. CDR3 in DNA: TGCGCCAGCAGTCCCCTCGGGATCCATATTTCGGAGACCCAGTACTTC. Encoded protein: CASSPLGIHISETQYF.

This rearrangement joins TRBV9 to TRBJ2-5, with TRBD2 identical over 14 bases. The V gene's germline CDR1 is SGDLS and CDR2 YYNGEE. The CDR3 consists of 16 residues. V lost 4 bases to trimming and J lost 5 bases; unmatched junction nucleotides: 7. The CDR3 DNA reads as TGTGCCAGCAGCCCCCGACTAGCGGGGGGGCTCGAGACCCAGTACTTC. This sequence encodes CASSPRLAGGLETQYF.

V is TRBV2 and J is TRBJ1-6; TRBD1 agrees at 8 bases. The CDR3 runs to 15 residues. CDR1 SNHLY and CDR2 FYNNEI come from the germline V gene. The V and J ends lost 6 bases and 5 bases, in that order; junction bases with no gene match: 6. The chain's CDR3 is CASRLTGANNSPLHF. CDR3 in DNA: TGTGCCAGCAGGCTGACAGGGGCCAATAATTCACCCCTCCACTTT.

This chain uses TRBV7-2 with TRBJ2-5; 13 bases align to TRBD2. The CDR3 spans 16 residues. Trimming removed 6 bases from V and 5 bases from J; junction bases left unmatched: 9. Germline V lookup: CDR1 SGHTA, CDR2 FQGNSA. CDR3: CASRSTSGGARETQYF. Here the CDR3 DNA reads TGTGCCAGCAGATCTACTAGCGGGGGGGCCCGGGAGACCCAGTACTTC.

This clone was seen more than once but under ten times. This chain connects TRBV10-3 to TRBJ2-3, with 9 bases lining up with TRBD1. CDR3 length: 16 residues. The junction had 7 bases not matched to a gene; V was cut back by 6 bases and J by 0 bases. The germline V gene has CDR1 ENHRY and CDR2 SYGVKD. The CDR3 DNA reads TGTGCCATCAGCGGGACAGGGAGCCTTAGCACAGATACGCAGTATTTT. It translates to CAISGTGSLSTDTQYF.

This clone has only one observation. The chain recombines TRBV10-3 with TRBJ1-1; D remains unclear. CDR1 is ENHRY, CDR2 SYGVKD, per germline. This CDR3 is built from 13 residues. Trimming removed 11 bases at V and 5 bases at J, with 18 bases between. Written as DNA, the CDR3 is TGTGCCTCCTCGTCCGGTGAGAGAACTGAAGCTTTCTTT. Translating gives CASSSGERTEAFF.

The genes are TRBV6-1 and TRBJ1-1; TRBD1 aligns across 11 bases. This CDR3 comprises 14 residues. The V gene's germline CDR1 is MNHNS and CDR2 SASEGT. The V segment lost 5 bases and the J segment 3 bases; nucleotides outside the gene matches: 2. CDR3 residues: CASSWDRGDTEAFF. The CDR3 nucleotides are TGTGCCAGCAGTTGGGACAGGGGGGACACTGAAGCTTTCTTT.

This chain connects TRBV4-3 to TRBJ2-5; 10 bases are a match to TRBD2. Germline V lookup: CDR1 LGHNA, CDR2 YSLEER. This CDR3 has 15 residues. The V and J ends lost 5 bases and 1 base, in that order; junction bases with no gene match: 4. This CDR3 reads CASSFERGGQETQYF. The CDR3 nucleotides read TGCGCCAGCAGCTTCGAGCGGGGGGGCCAAGAGACCCAGTACTTC.

The chain is built from TRBV7-9 and TRBJ2-7; 15 positions match TRBD2. The CDR3 consists of 15 residues. After removal of 5 bases from V and 2 bases from J, the junction contained 1 base not matched to a gene. Germline CDR1 SEHNR, CDR2 FQNEAQ (reference sequence). CDR3 nucleotide sequence: TGTGCCAGCAGCGGACTAGCGGGGGGGGCCTACGAGCAGTACTTC. Translated: CASSGLAGGAYEQYF. Full variable domain (remainder filled in from reference TRBV7-9 and TRBJ2-7): DTGVSQNPRHKITKRGQNVTFRCDPISEHNRLYWYRQTLGQGPEFLTYFQNEAQLEKSRLLSDRFSAERPKGSFSTLEIQRTEQGDSAMYLCASSGLAGGAYEQYFGPGTRLTVT.

J is TRBJ2-1 and V is TRBV2; D perhaps matches TRBD1 (5 bases). V was trimmed by 4 bases and J by 9 bases, leaving 13 bases between them. CDR3 size: 13 residues. In germline, CDR1 is SNHLY, CDR2 FYNNEI. This chain's CDR3 is CASSGQGFTEQFF. As DNA, the CDR3 is TGTGCCAGCAGTGGGCAGGGTTTTACTGAGCAGTTCTTC.

This chain links TRBV6-5 with TRBJ2-7, with TRBD1 identical over 7 bases. The CDR3 covers 16 residues. J was trimmed by 2 bases and V by 2 bases; bases with no gene match: 9. The germline V gene has CDR1 MNHEY and CDR2 SVGAGI. This CDR3 reads CASSYAPTGTAYEQYF. In nucleotides, the CDR3 is TGTGCCAGCAGTTACGCACCAACCGGGACAGCCTACGAGCAGTACTTC.

This clone occurred a few times. The chain joins TRBV2 to TRBJ2-5; 9 nucleotides line up with TRBD2. The germline V gene has CDR1 SNHLY and CDR2 FYNNEI. The J segment lost 4 bases and the V segment lost 1 base, leaving 1 base of the junction unmatched. This CDR3 is 14 amino acids long. CDR3 DNA: TGTGCCAGCAGTGAAGGGCGGGGGGGAGAGACCCAGTACTTC. This sequence encodes CASSEGRGGETQYF.

The chain has TRBV5-1 and TRBJ2-5, with 9 nucleotides matching TRBD2. The CDR3 runs 15 residues. CDR1 and CDR2 (germline): SGHRS, YFSETQ. The trim removed 5 bases at V and 6 bases at J, leaving 11 bases unmatched. CDR3 protein: CASSLAAGGAKTQYF. For the CDR3, the DNA is TGCGCCAGCAGTCTGGCAGCGGGGGGTGCCAAGACCCAGTACTTC. The full variable domain, rest sourced from reference TRBV5-1 and TRBJ2-5, is KAGVTQTPRYLIKTRGQQVTLSCSPISGHRSVSWYQQTPGQGLQFLFEYFSETQRNKGNFPGRFSGRQFSNSRSEMNVSTLELGDSALYLCASSLAAGGAKTQYFGPGTRLLVL.

The rearrangement uses TRBV4-1 and TRBJ1-4; D is possibly TRBD1 (5 bases). CDR3 length equals 15 residues. Trimming pared 2 bases from V and 5 bases from J, leaving 12 bases between. In germline, CDR1 is MGHRA, CDR2 YSYEKL. In nucleotides, the CDR3 is TGCGCCAGCAGCCAATTGGGCCAGGGAAATGAAAAACTGTTTTTT. It yields the protein CASSQLGQGNEKLFF.

J is TRBJ1-5 and V is TRBV4-2, with D possibly matching TRBD1 (5 bases). The CDR3 runs to 14 residues. Germline values: CDR1 LGHNA, CDR2 YNFKEQ. V was clipped by 0 bases and J by 6 bases, with 9 bases between them. This CDR3 reads CASSQESGLQPQHF. CDR3 bases: TGTGCCAGCAGCCAAGAGTCAGGGCTTCAGCCCCAGCATTTT.

Of note for this clone: An end of the junction does not agree with germline; a read error may underlie this. The gene calls are TRBV7-2 and TRBJ2-7, with 9 bases fitting TRBD2. Germline lookup yields CDR1 SGHTA and CDR2 FQGNSA. The CDR3 loop spans 15 amino acids. In DNA, the CDR3 is TGTGCCAGCAGTTTAGCCGCGGGGGGGCTGTACGAGCAGTACTTC. Its translation is CASSLAAGGLYEQYF.

The chain uses TRBV15 and TRBJ2-3, with TRBD2 identical over 12 bases. Germline lookup yields CDR1 LNHNV and CDR2 YYDKDF (reference sequence). The CDR3 runs to 15 residues. V lost 1 base, J lost 4 bases, and 0 bases stayed unmatched. CDR3: CATSRGTSGADTQYF. The CDR3 DNA follows: TGTGCCACCAGCAGAGGGACTAGCGGGGCAGATACGCAGTATTTT.

The CDR3 reads CASSLSTGGYEQYF. As DNA, the CDR3 is TGTGCCAGCAGCTTATCAACAGGCGGCTACGAGCAGTACTTC. The J gene is TRBJ2-7, the V gene TRBV7-6; perhaps TRBD1 as D (5 bases). The V end lost 2 bases, the J end lost 3 bases, and 11 bases lay between the germline ends. CDR1 is SGHVS, CDR2 FNYEAQ, per germline. This CDR3 comprises 14 residues.